This T cell receptor (beta chain) was identified during a study of T-cell reconstitution after alpha-beta-depleted transplantation in children. In germline, CDR1 is LNHNV, CDR2 YYDKDF (reference sequence). CDR3 length: 15 residues. Trimming stripped 3 bases from V and 4 bases from J, with 13 bases between. Unique molecular identifiers were incorporated during preparation of the TCRbeta library. MiXCR, run by TCRdb on the PCR reads, gives a single entry per CDR3 protein. Of more than 100,000 distinct CDR3 sequences detected, approximately 22% appear once; the ten largest clones hold about 10%. This clonotype was counted many times. The antigen remains undetermined. General observations from the study: Where some patients showed high TCRbeta diversity at day 60, it came from recipient T cells and thymic progenitors that had survived. Newly produced T cells mostly provided counts and TCRbeta diversity after one year, as hyperexpanded clones declined. Reports say that about two months after transplant, the alpha-beta T cells came out of several hundred graft clones that had expanded.

The sequence came from a male patient between 2 and 15 years old who had a stem cell transplant for chronic granulomatous disease, so the T cells may come from the graft donor. The source material was PBMCs, mostly from graft donor cells, sampled 180 days after TCRalphabeta/CD19-depleted stem cell transplant. This chain connects TRBV15 to TRBJ2-1; no clear D. The CDR3 DNA reads as TGTGCCACCAGCAGTGTCTCAGGTACTTACAATGAGCAGTTCTTC. The encoded protein is CATSSVSGTYNEQFF.